One sample yielded the 15 T cell receptor beta chains listed below, sequenced in a study of cytomegalovirus exposure and HLA in healthy donors. Primers: 60 Vbeta forward and 13 Jbeta reverse. Assay used: immunoSEQ multiplex PCR; TCRdb lists only in-frame clones, some missing. This table has over 110,000 clones, almost 85% appearing once. The sequenced sample was PBMCs. The receptors were sampled from a woman aged 55 to 70 in good health and CMV-seropositive.

This clone appeared a single time. This chain's CDR3 is CASSRDYPNTDTQYF. CDR3 in DNA: TGTGCCAGTAGTAGGGACTACCCGAACACAGATACGCAGTATTTT. V usage is TRBV19 and J usage is TRBJ2-3; 7 nucleotides line up with TRBD2. Unmatched junction bases numbered 6, after V lost 4 bases and J lost 2 bases. The CDR3 runs 15 residues. Per germline, CDR1 LNHDA and CDR2 SQIVND (reference sequence). The full variable domain, with the rest looked up from reference TRBV19 and TRBJ2-3, is DGGITQSPKYLFRKEGQNVTLSCEQNLNHDAMYWYRQDPGQGLRLIYYSQIVNDFQKGDIAEGYSVSREKKESFPLTVTSAQKNPTAFYLCASSRDYPNTDTQYFGPGTRLTVL.

The V and J genes are TRBV11-3 and TRBJ2-5, with a weak D call TRBD2 (7 bases). The V gene lost 4 bases and the J gene lost 5 bases, with 11 bases spanning the gap. The germline V gene has CDR1 SGHNT and CDR2 YENEEA. The CDR3 is 13 amino acids. CDR3 loop: CASSSGGAETQYF. CDR3 DNA: TGTGCCAGCAGCTCGGGGGGCGCGGAGACCCAGTACTTC.

The V and J genes are TRBV7-9 and TRBJ2-4; the match to TRBD2 covers 11 bases. Looked up from germline, CDR1 is SEHNR and CDR2 is FQNEAQ (reference sequence). V shed 5 bases, J shed 6 bases, and the junction held 6 bases outside the gene matches. The CDR3 contains 15 residues. CDR3 nucleotide sequence: TGTGCCAGCAGCCTATCTAGCGGGAGGCGAAACATTCAGTACTTC. It encodes CASSLSSGRRNIQYF.

The V and J genes are TRBV4-1 and TRBJ2-1; TRBD2 agrees at 11 bases. The CDR3 runs to 16 residues. Germline V gene sequence: CDR1 MGHRA, CDR2 YSYEKL. V trimming: 0 bases; J trimming: 8 bases; junction bases outside the gene matches: 6. The CDR3 loop reads CASSQDPTSGTYEQFF. The CDR3 region has the DNA TGCGCCAGCAGCCAAGACCCGACTAGCGGGACCTATGAGCAGTTCTTC.

The chain carries TRBV28 and TRBJ1-5, with D unresolved. The CDR3 runs 12 residues. With 2 bases removed from V and 4 bases from J, the gap between germline ends came to 3 bases. Germline CDR1 is MDHEN and CDR2 is SYDVKM. The CDR3: CASSLPNQPQHF. In DNA, the CDR3 is TGTGCCAGCAGTTTACCGAATCAGCCCCAGCATTTT.

This chain links TRBV14 with TRBJ2-5; perhaps TRBD2 as D (6 bases). Germline CDR1 and CDR2: SGHDN and FVKESK. The V and J ends lost 1 base and 1 base respectively, with 13 bases between them. The CDR3 is 16 amino acids. CDR3 sequence (DNA): TGTGCCAGCAGCCAAGGCTGGGGGGTTTCCCAAGAGACCCAGTACTTC. Amino acids: CASSQGWGVSQETQYF.

The CDR3 sequence: CATVRTAGAYGYTF. The CDR3 DNA reads TGTGCCACCGTACGGACAGCCGGGGCCTATGGCTACACCTTC. This rearrangement joins TRBV15 to TRBJ1-2; possibly TRBD1 for D (6 bases). Trimming took 8 bases from V and 4 from J, leaving 17 bases between them. The CDR3 loop spans 14 amino acids. The germline gives CDR1 LNHNV, CDR2 YYDKDF (reference sequence).

The chain has TRBV13 and TRBJ2-7, with TRBD2 matching over 9 bases. The CDR3 totals 14 residues. Germline V CDR1 and CDR2: PRHDT, FYEKMQ (reference sequence). After removal of 5 bases from V and 7 bases from J, the junction contained 9 bases not matched to a gene. CDR3 sequence (DNA): TGTGCCAGCAGCCCCGGGACTAGCTTTGGGGAGCAGTACTTC. Translated, it gives CASSPGTSFGEQYF.

V is TRBV7-6 and J is TRBJ1-1, with TRBD1 matching over 8 bases. This CDR3 has 19 residues. The ends lost 4 bases at V and 8 bases at J; junction bases unmatched: 24. CDR1 is SGHVS and CDR2 is FNYEAQ in the germline V gene. The CDR3, as DNA: TGTGCCAGCAGCTCGGGCCGTGGACAGGGTTTCGGATGGGAGTCCGAAGCTTTCTTT. It encodes CASSSGRGQGFGWESEAFF.

The J gene is TRBJ1-2, the V gene TRBV28; D is possibly TRBD1 (5 bases). With 2 bases removed from V and 2 bases from J, the gap between germline ends came to 12 bases. This CDR3 has 15 residues. From germline, CDR1 is MDHEN and CDR2 SYDVKM. The CDR3 spells CASSLALEGNYGYTF. CDR3 coding DNA: TGTGCCAGCAGTTTAGCCCTGGAGGGGAACTATGGCTACACCTTC.

V usage is TRBV7-6 and J usage is TRBJ1-5; 10 nucleotides align to TRBD1. CDR1 and CDR2 from the germline V gene are SGHVS and FNYEAQ. With 0 bases clipped from V and 6 bases from J, the junction kept 5 bases outside the gene matches. The CDR3 runs 16 residues. CDR3 DNA sequence: TGTGCCAGCAGCTTAGCGGCAGGACAGGGGGGTCAGCCCCAGCATTTT. Its translation: CASSLAAGQGGQPQHF.

This clone was counted a single time. The J gene is TRBJ1-5, the V gene TRBV27; D remains unclear. Trimming cost V 4 bases and J 4 bases, with 11 bases left between them. Germline lookup yields CDR1 MNHEY and CDR2 SMNVEV (reference sequence). There are 14 residues in the CDR3. CDR3 in amino acids: CASSSAGANQPQHF. CDR3 coding DNA: TGTGCCAGCAGTTCCGCGGGCGCAAATCAGCCCCAGCATTTT.

The V gene is TRBV4-1, the J gene TRBJ2-5; D unresolved. V shed 0 bases and J shed 5 bases, with 10 bases lying between them. The CDR3 has 14 residues. The germline gives CDR1 MGHRA, CDR2 YSYEKL. CDR3 in amino acids: CASSQEVRLETQYF. DNA for the CDR3: TGCGCCAGCAGCCAAGAGGTCAGGTTGGAGACCCAGTACTTC.

This rearrangement joins TRBV7-8 to TRBJ1-4; tentatively, D is TRBD1 (5 bases). Germline V CDR1 and CDR2: SGHVS, FQNEAQ. V shed 1 base and J shed 4 bases, with 13 bases lying between them. The CDR3 sequence is 16 residues long. CDR3 bases: TGTGCCAGCAGCTTAGTCCCAGGGCGCAGTAATGAAAAACTGTTTTTT. Protein product: CASSLVPGRSNEKLFF.

This clone was observed a handful of times. The V gene is TRBV28, the J gene TRBJ1-1; D remains unclear. V was trimmed by 7 bases and J by 3 bases, leaving 15 bases between them. Germline-derived CDR1 and CDR2 are MDHEN and SYDVKM. The CDR3 loop spans 14 amino acids. The DNA for the CDR3 is TGTGCCAGCACCGACTTCTCCCTGCACACTGAAGCTTTCTTT. Amino acid sequence: CASTDFSLHTEAFF.